These 19 T cell receptor beta chains share one sample of origin, sequenced in a study of T cells in tuberculosis. Libraries were prepared by immunoSEQ multiplex PCR; TCRdb keeps only in-frame clonotypes and omits some of them. The repertoire consists of 29,000 or so clones, with about 91% occurring once and the leading ten covering around 7%. Stated time point: new active TB diagnosis, blood taken before or within 7 days of starting treatment. Specimen: PBMCs, collected at tuberculosis diagnosis. The receptors derive from an adult with tuberculosis.

The rearrangement links TRBV2 to TRBJ2-1; 10 bases align to TRBD2. The length of the CDR3 is 15 residues. V lost 6 bases to trimming and J lost 3 bases; unmatched junction nucleotides: 5. Germline CDR1 SNHLY, CDR2 FYNNEI. CDR3 sequence (DNA): TGTGCCAGCAGGGGATCTAGCGGGAGCTACAATGAGCAGTTCTTC. Its translation: CASRGSSGSYNEQFF.

A few counts support this clone. This chain connects TRBV10-3 to TRBJ2-7; 11 bases match TRBD2. The CDR3 contains 16 residues. Germline V gene sequence: CDR1 ENHRY, CDR2 SYGVKD. After removal of 2 bases from V and 3 bases from J, the junction contained 6 bases not matched to a gene. CDR3 nucleotide sequence: TGTGCCATCAGTGAGACCGGGACTAGCGGCTTCTACGAGCAGTACTTC. The encoded protein is CAISETGTSGFYEQYF.

The chain combines TRBV5-6 with TRBJ1-4; TRBD1 agrees at 11 bases. The germline V gene has CDR1 SGHDT and CDR2 YYEEEE. This CDR3 is built from 19 residues. Losses at the gene ends were 1 base for V and 3 bases for J; bases not matched to a gene: 11. CDR3 amino acids: CASSLWLRDRGFANEKLFF. CDR3 in DNA: TGTGCCAGCAGCTTGTGGCTTAGGGACAGGGGGTTCGCTAATGAAAAACTGTTTTTT.

Here the CDR3 DNA reads TGTGCCACCAGCAGTTCACGGACTAGGCACAATGAGCAGTTCTTC. Amino acids: CATSSSRTRHNEQFF. This chain links TRBV15 with TRBJ2-1; 7 bases are shared with TRBD2. This CDR3 contains 15 residues. With V trimmed by 3 bases and J by 5 bases, 7 bases remained unmatched. Germline-derived CDR1 and CDR2 are LNHNV and YYDKDF (reference sequence).

This chain uses TRBV5-1 with TRBJ2-2; 9 bases match TRBD2. CDR3 length: 16 residues. The junction had 6 bases not matched to a gene; V was cut back by 0 bases and J by 6 bases. Germline V gene lookup returns CDR1 SGHRS and CDR2 YFSETQ. The CDR3 DNA sequence: TGCGCCAGCAGCTTGGTGTCTAGCGGGAATGCCGGGGAGCTGTTTTTT. As protein: CASSLVSSGNAGELFF.

The CDR3 region is CASSLTGGVTEAFF. In DNA form, the CDR3 reads TGTGCCAGCAGCTTAACAGGGGGGGTCACTGAAGCTTTCTTT. The gene calls are TRBV7-9 and TRBJ1-1; 8 bases are a match to TRBD1. Germline V gene data show CDR1 as SEHNR and CDR2 as FQNEAQ (reference sequence). CDR3 length: 14 amino acids. V trimming: 2 bases; J trimming: 4 bases; junction bases outside the gene matches: 3.

This clone has just one count. This chain joins TRBV4-1 and TRBJ2-3; TRBD1 agrees at 7 bases. This CDR3 spans 16 amino acids. Unmatched junction bases numbered 13, after V lost 4 bases and J lost 6 bases. Germline assignment: CDR1 MGHRA and CDR2 YSYEKL. In DNA form, the CDR3 reads TGCGCCAGCAGCCCCCGAAGAGAGGGGGCATCGGATACGCAGTATTTT. Amino acids: CASSPRREGASDTQYF.

This chain uses TRBV20-1 with TRBJ2-1; weak D call: TRBD2 (5 bases). The length of the CDR3 is 11 residues. Germline CDR1 and CDR2: DFQATT and SNEGSKA (reference sequence). Trimming left V 6 bases short and J 8 bases short, with 11 bases between. The CDR3 region has the DNA TGCAGTGCCATTCGAGGGTATGAGCAGTTCTTC. Translated: CSAIRGYEQFF.

This clone was recorded only once. This chain links TRBV7-2 with TRBJ1-3; a possible D gene is TRBD1 (6 bases). CDR3 size: 15 residues. The germline V gene encodes CDR1 SGHTA and CDR2 FQGNSA. V was trimmed by 5 bases and J by 2 bases, leaving 13 bases between them. The chain's CDR3 is CASSLDWGPGNTIYF. The CDR3 DNA is TGTGCCAGCAGCCTAGACTGGGGGCCTGGAAACACCATATATTTT.

This rearrangement joins TRBV27 to TRBJ1-1; 9 bases match TRBD1. Per germline, CDR1 MNHEY and CDR2 SMNVEV (reference sequence). The CDR3 is 15 amino acids. Unmatched junction bases numbered 8, after V lost 5 bases and J lost 4 bases. The CDR3, as DNA: TGTGCCAGCAGTGATACAGGGGGCGCGGTCACTGAAGCTTTCTTT. Its translation is CASSDTGGAVTEAFF.

CDR3 sequence: CASSQDRPQSTDTQYF. CDR3 coding DNA: TGCGCCAGCAGCCAAGATCGCCCCCAGAGCACAGATACGCAGTATTTT. The chain carries TRBV4-1 and TRBJ2-3; D gene ambiguous. The CDR3 runs 16 residues. From germline, CDR1 is MGHRA and CDR2 YSYEKL. V was pared by 0 bases and J by 0 bases, with 10 bases between.

This chain uses TRBV5-5 with TRBJ1-5; D is ambiguous. This CDR3 region has 15 residues. The V gene lost 0 bases and the J gene lost 0 bases, with 7 bases spanning the gap. Germline CDR1 reads SGHKS; CDR2 reads YYEKEE (reference sequence). CDR3: CASSLGGNSNQPQHF. CDR3 nucleotides: TGTGCCAGCAGCTTGGGAGGGAATAGCAATCAGCCCCAGCATTTT.

The chain uses TRBV4-3 and TRBJ2-1; D is perhaps TRBD1 (8 bases). Between the trimmed V and J ends, which lost 4 bases and 8 bases, there was a span of 12 bases. The CDR3 covers 13 residues. Germline-derived CDR1 and CDR2 are LGHNA and YSLEER. For the CDR3, the DNA is TGCGCCAGCAGCCGTACAGGGGGGGATGAGCAGTTCTTC. It is translated as CASSRTGGDEQFF.

The chain has TRBV6-1 and TRBJ1-4; unclear D gene. Trimming left V 1 base short and J 7 bases short, with 10 bases between. The V gene's germline CDR1 is MNHNS and CDR2 SASEGT. The CDR3 covers 14 residues. CDR3 protein: CASSEVRVSEKLFF. CDR3 DNA: TGTGCCAGCAGTGAAGTGAGGGTATCTGAAAAACTGTTTTTT.

This chain joins TRBV4-3 and TRBJ2-7; 7 bases are shared with TRBD2. This CDR3 is 15 amino acids long. Germline V lookup: CDR1 LGHNA, CDR2 YSLEER. The V segment lost 0 bases and the J segment 3 bases; nucleotides outside the gene matches: 5. The CDR3 sequence is CASSQDKAGVYEQYF. The CDR3, as DNA: TGCGCCAGCAGCCAAGATAAGGCGGGGGTCTACGAGCAGTACTTC.

This rearrangement joins TRBV18 to TRBJ1-1; D gene uncertain. Trimming took 0 bases from V and 6 from J, leaving 8 bases between them. This CDR3 spans 13 amino acids. Germline lookup yields CDR1 KGHSH and CDR2 LQKENI. The CDR3 nucleotides read TGTGCCAGCTCACCACCGGAGGACGCTGAAGCTTTCTTT. Amino acid sequence: CASSPPEDAEAFF.

This rearrangement joins TRBV5-1 to TRBJ2-1, with 10 bases identical to TRBD1. The CDR3 has 15 amino acids. Germline V lookup: CDR1 SGHRS, CDR2 YFSETQ. With V trimmed by 0 bases and J by 8 bases, 5 bases remained unmatched. The CDR3 DNA sequence: TGCGCCAGCAGCTTGGCCGGGACAGGGGTCCATGAGCAGTTCTTC. This codes for CASSLAGTGVHEQFF.

The J gene is TRBJ1-4, the V gene TRBV15, with D unresolved. Trimming took off 3 bases at V and 4 bases at J, with 12 bases between the two ends. The CDR3 covers 15 residues. Per the germline V gene, CDR1 is LNHNV and CDR2 is YYDKDF (reference sequence). The DNA of the CDR3 is TGTGCCACCAGCAGTTGGGCAGAAGTTAATGAAAAACTGTTTTTT. It codes for CATSSWAEVNEKLFF.

The sample holds a few counts of this clone. This chain uses TRBV30 with TRBJ2-3; D is undetermined. With 2 bases removed from V and 6 bases from J, the gap between germline ends came to 18 bases. Germline V gene data show CDR1 as GTSNPN and CDR2 as SVGIG (reference sequence). This CDR3 contains 15 residues. CDR3 sequence (DNA): TGTGCCTGGAGTCTCTCCGCCCGGTCCATCGATACGCAGTATTTT. This gives the protein CAWSLSARSIDTQYF.